This TCR beta chain was retrieved from a study of shared clonotypes between healthy human individuals. Naive CD8 cells were CD45RO-negative, positively selected for CCR7, excluding terminally differentiated effector memory CD45RA+ cells. Sequencing was at deep level. Only in-frame clones appear in the TCRdb table, and some are missing; sequencing was by immunoSEQ multiplex PCR. This sample yields millions of clones, of which 85% to 95% are seen a single time; about 1.1% belongs to the top ten. The CDR3 runs to 15 residues. The junction had 6 bases not matched to a gene; V was cut back by 1 base and J by 4 bases. Germline CDR1 and CDR2: SGHTA and FQGTGA.

The source of this sequence is a man in his late teens or twenties in good health. The specimen sequenced was naive CD8+ T cells sorted from blood. This sequence joins TRBV7-3 and TRBJ2-5, with 7 positions matching TRBD1. CDR3 in DNA: TGTGCCAGCAGCTTAAACCCTGGGACAGCAGAGACCCAGTACTTC. Amino acids: CASSLNPGTAETQYF.